The sequence of this T cell receptor (beta chain) was determined in a study of T cells expressing NK-cell markers. About the research overall: Sequenced donors, eight in total, included seven who were HCMV-seropositive and one who was seronegative.

The germline CDR1 and CDR2 sequences are MDHEN and SYDVKM. The CDR3 has 11 amino acids. Findings and caveats of the study: Evidence did not settle whether expanded NKG2C+ T cell clones targeted HCMV.

For this clonotype: Its cognate antigen is unknown.

For each CDR3 protein, TCRdb gives one entry from its re-call of the 5' RACE reads, without DNA. The table lists more than 90,000 distinct CDR3 sequences. V gene TRBV28 combines with J gene TRBJ2-7. The source material was blood T cells: a sorted CD56 or NKG2C T cell subset, CD4+ or CD8+ T cells, or bulk PBMC T cells (not recorded which). The receptor comes from a woman aged 18 to 75 in good health. The CDR3 reads CASSPLVEQYF.